These 27 T cell receptor beta chains came from one sample sequenced in a study of blood T cell repertoires in COVID-19. Produced via immunoSEQ multiplex PCR; TCRdb's table is partial and in-frame only. The sample carries about 380,000 clones, more than 70% recorded once. Sequenced: PBMCs or T cells enriched from blood (not recorded which). The receptors here all came from a man aged 25-45 years who had recovered from COVID-19.

To note about this clone: At the DNA level, this CDR3 is encoded by other sequences in the same sample as well. Here the CDR3 DNA reads TGCGCCAGCAGCGGGGGACAGGGGAACACTGAAGCTTTCTTT. Translated, it gives CASSGGQGNTEAFF. The gene calls are TRBV5-1 and TRBJ1-1; 9 bases are a match to TRBD1. CDR1 and CDR2 (germline): SGHRS, YFSETQ. Trimming cost V 4 bases and J 1 base; bases outside gene matches: 2. The length of the CDR3 is 14 residues.

The rearrangement joins TRBV29-1 to TRBJ1-2, with TRBD1 identical over 7 bases. This CDR3 is 12 amino acids long. The V segment lost 7 bases and the J segment 4 bases; nucleotides outside the gene matches: 6. CDR1 and CDR2 from the germline V gene are SQVTM and ANQGSEA. CDR3 bases: TGCAGCGCAGACAGGGCAGTCTATGGCTACACCTTC. Translating gives CSADRAVYGYTF.

This clone has more than one count but fewer than ten. DNA for the CDR3: TGTGCCAGCAGTGAAGCCCATAACTATGGCTACACCTTC. This sequence encodes CASSEAHNYGYTF. V usage is TRBV6-1 and J usage is TRBJ1-2; unclear D gene. V shed 0 bases and J shed 1 base, with 3 bases lying between them. Germline V gene data show CDR1 as MNHNS and CDR2 as SASEGT. The CDR3 is 13 residues long.

This chain uses TRBV18 with TRBJ1-5, with D hard to call. In germline, CDR1 is KGHSH, CDR2 LQKENI. This CDR3 has 13 residues. Trimming removed 1 base at V and 5 bases at J, with 6 bases between. CDR3 region: CASSPLQDQPQHF. Written as DNA, the CDR3 is TGTGCCAGCTCACCACTCCAGGATCAGCCCCAGCATTTT.

The chain has TRBV5-6 and TRBJ1-1; no reliable D call. The CDR3 covers 17 residues. The germline CDR1 and CDR2 sequences are SGHDT and YYEEEE. V lost 1 base to trimming and J lost 4 bases, with 20 bases between them. The CDR3 DNA follows: TGTGCCAGCAGCTTGTGGCTCGGGTCGCGAAGAGGCACTGAAGCTTTCTTT. Its protein product is CASSLWLGSRRGTEAFF.

This rearrangement joins TRBV2 to TRBJ2-2, with D unresolved. The CDR3 extends over 16 amino acids. Germline V lookup: CDR1 SNHLY, CDR2 FYNNEI. The V end lost 5 bases, the J end lost 0 bases, and 13 bases lay between the germline ends. The CDR3 DNA follows: TGTGCCAGCAGTACGTTTGGGCAATCGAACACCGGGGAGCTGTTTTTT. Protein product: CASSTFGQSNTGELFF.

This clone came up a few times. The chain combines TRBV7-2 with TRBJ1-4, with 7 bases that match TRBD1. Germline CDR1 SGHTA, CDR2 FQGNSA. After removal of 4 bases from V and 8 bases from J, the junction contained 7 bases not matched to a gene. The CDR3 sequence is 14 residues long. In DNA form, the CDR3 reads TGTGCCAGCAGCTCGACAGGGTCGGGGGAAAAACTGTTTTTT. This translates into CASSSTGSGEKLFF. Variable domain in full (rest from reference TRBV7-2 and TRBJ1-4): GAGVSQSPSNKVTEKGKDVELRCDPISGHTALYWYRQSLGQGLEFLIYFQGNSAPDKSGLPSDRFSAERTGGSVSTLTIQRTQQEDSAVYLCASSSTGSGEKLFFGSGTQLSVL.

The CDR3 here is CASSLGLAGRRDEQYF. CDR3 in DNA: TGTGCCAGCAGTTTGGGACTAGCGGGGAGGCGGGACGAGCAGTACTTC. This rearrangement joins TRBV6-5 to TRBJ2-7; 13 nucleotides align to TRBD2. This CDR3 is built from 16 residues. Germline lookup yields CDR1 MNHEY and CDR2 SVGAGI. V gave up 4 bases and J gave up 5 bases; unmatched junction bases: 8.

V usage is TRBV6-5 and J usage is TRBJ1-1, with D possibly TRBD1 on 5 matching bases. The germline V gene encodes CDR1 MNHEY and CDR2 SVGAGI. CDR3 length: 15 amino acids. Trimming took off 2 bases at V and 4 bases at J, with 14 bases between the two ends. The CDR3 DNA sequence: TGTGCCAGCAGTTACCTTAGGGGCGGGGGCACTGAAGCTTTCTTT. This gives the protein CASSYLRGGGTEAFF.

The chain couples TRBV30 to TRBJ1-1; 8 bases fit TRBD1. This CDR3 has 14 amino acids. Germline lookup yields CDR1 GTSNPN and CDR2 SVGIG (reference sequence). V shed 4 bases and J 6 bases; nucleotides not matched to a gene: 10. DNA for the CDR3: TGTGCCTGGACCGGACGGCAGGGGGCGGCTGAAGCTTTCTTT. Residues: CAWTGRQGAAEAFF.

The J gene is TRBJ2-4, the V gene TRBV6-2 or TRBV6-3; 8 bases agree with TRBD1. The trim removed 2 bases at V and 15 bases at J, leaving 9 bases unmatched. The CDR3 length is 13 residues. Per germline, CDR1 MNHEY and CDR2 SVGEGT. For the CDR3, the DNA is TGTGCCAGCAGTTACCAACCCCGACAGGGGACGTACTTC. Protein product: CASSYQPRQGTYF.

This chain joins TRBV4-2 and TRBJ1-5, with a weak D call TRBD1 (5 bases). CDR3 length: 14 amino acids. Germline lookup yields CDR1 LGHNA and CDR2 YNFKEQ. V dropped 0 bases and J dropped 5 bases, with 8 bases sitting between them. In DNA, the CDR3 is TGTGCCAGCAGCCAAGACTCGGGGGATCAGCCCCAGCATTTT. This encodes CASSQDSGDQPQHF.

The chain carries TRBV30 and TRBJ2-3, with 11 bases matching TRBD2. This CDR3 has 13 amino acids. Germline V lookup: CDR1 GTSNPN, CDR2 SVGIG (reference sequence). This CDR3 reads CGAGTSGSDTQYF. CDR3 bases: TGTGGCGCGGGGACTAGCGGTTCAGATACGCAGTATTTT.

The genes are TRBV19 and TRBJ2-7, with D perhaps TRBD1 (5 bases). The germline CDR1 and CDR2 sequences are LNHDA and SQIVND (reference sequence). The V and J ends lost 3 bases and 6 bases respectively, with 18 bases between them. This CDR3 comprises 15 residues. The CDR3: CASSIEGQGQSEQYF. CDR3 nucleotide sequence: TGTGCCAGTAGTATCGAAGGGCAGGGCCAGTCCGAGCAGTACTTC.

The chain carries TRBV6-2 or TRBV6-3 and TRBJ2-5; 7 bases align to TRBD1. J was trimmed by 5 bases and V by 5 bases; bases with no gene match: 8. Germline CDR1 and CDR2: MNHEY and SVGEGT. This CDR3 has 14 amino acids. The CDR3 here is CASSTLQGWETQYF. The DNA for the CDR3 is TGTGCCAGCAGTACTTTACAGGGGTGGGAGACCCAGTACTTC.

The chain uses TRBV7-2 and TRBJ1-5; D may be TRBD1 (6 bases). Per germline, CDR1 SGHTA and CDR2 FQGNSA. The CDR3 spans 15 residues. Deletions cut 5 bases from V and 4 bases from J, with 15 bases between. The CDR3: CASSPKPGHNQPQHF. Here the CDR3 DNA reads TGTGCCAGCAGCCCAAAACCGGGACATAATCAGCCCCAGCATTTT.

This sequence joins TRBV5-1 and TRBJ2-7; TRBD1 might be the D (5 bases). CDR1 is SGHRS and CDR2 is YFSETQ in the germline V gene. Between the trimmed V and J ends, which lost 2 bases and 0 bases, there was a span of 15 bases. The CDR3 contains 16 residues. The CDR3 loop reads CASSFSTRTSSYEQYF. The CDR3 coding sequence is TGCGCCAGCAGCTTTTCCACACGGACAAGCTCCTACGAGCAGTACTTC.

The chain has TRBV19 and TRBJ1-4, with D tentatively TRBD1 (6 bases). CDR1 is LNHDA, CDR2 SQIVND, per germline (reference sequence). The CDR3 is 17 residues long. Trimming left V 5 bases short and J 7 bases short, with 23 bases between. CDR3 region: CASSRQVRGAQGEKLFF. The CDR3, as DNA: TGTGCCAGTAGTCGCCAGGTCCGGGGGGCGCAGGGTGAAAAACTGTTTTTT.

The gene calls are TRBV25-1 and TRBJ1-2; 8 bases are a match to TRBD1. The CDR3 totals 14 residues. The junction had 5 bases not matched to a gene; V was cut back by 2 bases and J by 6 bases. CDR1 MGHDK and CDR2 SYGVNS come from the germline V gene. CDR3 nucleotide sequence: TGTGCCAGCAGTGAAGCAGGGGGCGCGGATGGCTACACCTTC. It codes for CASSEAGGADGYTF.

The chain links TRBV2 to TRBJ1-1; 8 nucleotides align to TRBD1. The V gene's germline CDR1 is SNHLY and CDR2 FYNNEI. Trimming at V came to 10 bases and at J to 1 base, leaving 8 bases not matched to a gene. The CDR3 totals 14 residues. CDR3 sequence (DNA): TGTGCCACCGGGACAGGCACCCCGAACACTGAAGCTTTCTTT. Translation: CATGTGTPNTEAFF.

This chain uses TRBV6-5 with TRBJ2-1; maybe TRBD1 (6 bases). Trimming shortened V by 0 bases and J by 4 bases, and 10 bases separated the two germline ends. Germline loops: CDR1 MNHEY, CDR2 SVGAGI. The CDR3 spans 15 residues. CDR3 nucleotide sequence: TGTGCCAGCAGTTACTCCCGGGACACATACAATGAGCAGTTCTTC. Translating it yields CASSYSRDTYNEQFF.

This clone has a count of ten or more. The CDR3 is CASSLDSAGGRWEQYF. DNA of the CDR3: TGTGCCAGCAGCTTAGACTCGGCGGGGGGCAGGTGGGAGCAGTACTTC. The gene calls are TRBV7-2 and TRBJ2-7; the match to TRBD2 covers 8 bases. Unmatched junction bases numbered 12, after V lost 1 base and J lost 7 bases. CDR1 is SGHTA, CDR2 FQGNSA, per germline. The CDR3 consists of 16 residues.

This clone was observed once. The chain has TRBV5-1 and TRBJ1-5, with unresolved D. This CDR3 is built from 12 residues. The ends were cut back, 0 bases at V and 9 bases at J, with 7 bases in the middle. Germline values: CDR1 SGHRS, CDR2 YFSETQ. The CDR3 loop is CASSLDGGPQHF. The CDR3 coding sequence is TGCGCCAGCAGCTTGGACGGCGGGCCCCAGCATTTT. The complete variable domain, with remaining parts taken from reference TRBV5-1 and TRBJ1-5, reads KAGVTQTPRYLIKTRGQQVTLSCSPISGHRSVSWYQQTPGQGLQFLFEYFSETQRNKGNFPGRFSGRQFSNSRSEMNVSTLELGDSALYLCASSLDGGPQHFGDGTRLSIL.

The chain employs TRBV5-4 and TRBJ1-4; 9 positions match TRBD1. The CDR3 sequence is 15 residues long. Per the germline V gene, CDR1 is SGHNT and CDR2 is YYREEE (reference sequence). J gave up 7 bases and V 3 bases, and 7 bases lay outside the gene matches. As DNA, the CDR3 is TGTGCCAGCAGCTCGGCGGGACAGGGAGTTGAAAAACTGTTTTTT. Residues: CASSSAGQGVEKLFF.

In its sample, this clone was seen once. The chain uses TRBV5-1 and TRBJ2-5; D perhaps matches TRBD2 (6 bases). There are 16 residues in the CDR3. The ends were cut back, 4 bases at V and 5 bases at J, with 21 bases in the middle. Germline V gene lookup returns CDR1 SGHRS and CDR2 YFSETQ. The CDR3 loop reads CASSPGNTSFGETQYF. Written as DNA, the CDR3 is TGCGCCAGCAGCCCCGGGAATACTAGCTTCGGTGAGACCCAGTACTTC.

This clone was detected only once. This chain joins TRBV5-1 and TRBJ2-7, with D perhaps TRBD1 (6 bases). Trimming stripped 1 base from V and 2 bases from J, with 16 bases between. The V gene's germline CDR1 is SGHRS and CDR2 YFSETQ. This CDR3 contains 16 residues. CDR3 protein: CASSLKGLDRAYEQYF. In DNA, the CDR3 is TGCGCCAGCAGCTTGAAAGGTCTGGACAGAGCCTACGAGCAGTACTTC.

The chain employs TRBV4-1 and TRBJ1-4, with 7 bases that match TRBD1. The CDR3 loop spans 16 amino acids. The germline V gene encodes CDR1 MGHRA and CDR2 YSYEKL. The junction had 10 bases not matched to a gene; V was cut back by 2 bases and J by 7 bases. The CDR3 DNA sequence: TGCGCCAGCAGCCAATTTTCGGGACAGTCGACTGAAAAACTGTTTTTT. It is translated as CASSQFSGQSTEKLFF.